What follows are 27 T cell receptor beta chains derived from one specimen sequenced in a study of PD-1 blockade in classical Hodgkin lymphoma. Sequencing was performed with immunoSEQ multiplex PCR; in TCRdb, only in-frame clones are kept and a portion is missing. The sample has tens of thousands of clones; about two thirds are singletons. Relapse was seen in all patients after autologous stem cell transplantation, and brentuximab vedotin exposure was variable. Here the sequenced sample was peripheral blood mononuclear cells (PBMCs), taken at baseline. The receptors derive from a human donor with classical Hodgkin lymphoma.

The V call is TRBV6-1, the J call TRBJ2-7; D is possibly TRBD1 or TRBD2 (5 bases each). V lost 9 bases and J 3 bases, leaving 21 bases between the germline ends. This CDR3 comprises 15 residues. The V gene's germline CDR1 is MNHNS and CDR2 SASEGT. The CDR3 sequence is CASGGRPKINYEQYF. The CDR3 region has the DNA TGTGCCAGTGGGGGAAGGCCAAAGATCAACTACGAGCAGTACTTC.

This clone has a single count. V usage is TRBV19 and J usage is TRBJ1-2; TRBD1 is a possible D gene (5 bases). CDR3 length: 13 residues. Trimming stripped 3 bases from V and 4 bases from J, with 9 bases between. Germline V lookup: CDR1 LNHDA, CDR2 SQIVND (reference sequence). The CDR3 protein is CASSIQGPYGYTF. CDR3 DNA sequence: TGTGCCAGTAGTATCCAGGGTCCCTATGGCTACACCTTC. The whole variable domain, filled in from reference TRBV19 and TRBJ1-2, reads DGGITQSPKYLFRKEGQNVTLSCEQNLNHDAMYWYRQDPGQGLRLIYYSQIVNDFQKGDIAEGYSVSREKKESFPLTVTSAQKNPTAFYLCASSIQGPYGYTFGSGTRLTVV.

The CDR3 DNA reads as TGTGCCAGCAGTTCGACAGGGTTTGGTGAAAAACTGTTTTTT. Translation: CASSSTGFGEKLFF. V usage is TRBV27 and J usage is TRBJ1-4, with 7 bases lining up with TRBD1. Trimming took 4 bases from V and 7 from J; bases not matched to a gene: 6. Germline V gene sequence: CDR1 MNHEY, CDR2 SMNVEV (reference sequence). The CDR3 totals 14 residues.

The chain uses TRBV19 and TRBJ2-3; D call uncertain. CDR1 is LNHDA and CDR2 is SQIVND in the germline V gene (reference sequence). This CDR3 contains 12 residues. The ends were cut back, 5 bases at V and 2 bases at J, with 5 bases in the middle. The CDR3 sequence is CASSVDTDTQYF. For the CDR3, the DNA is TGTGCCAGTAGTGTCGACACAGATACGCAGTATTTT.

This clone has more than one count but fewer than ten. The chain carries TRBV28 and TRBJ2-1, with 11 nucleotides matching TRBD2. Germline CDR1 MDHEN, CDR2 SYDVKM. The CDR3 extends over 16 amino acids. Trimming removed 7 bases from V and 8 bases from J; junction bases left unmatched: 13. CDR3 residues: CASKPKSSGGAYEQFF. CDR3 sequence (DNA): TGTGCCAGCAAACCCAAGAGTAGCGGGGGGGCCTATGAGCAGTTCTTC.

The chain is built from TRBV6-1 and TRBJ2-3, with TRBD1 matching over 9 bases. This CDR3 contains 15 residues. J lost 2 bases, V lost 4 bases, and 4 bases had no gene match. Germline V gene lookup returns CDR1 MNHNS and CDR2 SASEGT. CDR3 DNA: TGTGCCAGCAGTGCCGGGACAGGGACCACAGATACGCAGTATTTT. Translated: CASSAGTGTTDTQYF.

The gene calls are TRBV4-3 and TRBJ2-7; 7 nucleotides align to TRBD1. CDR3 size: 18 residues. CDR1 and CDR2 (germline): LGHNA, YSLEER. The V and J ends lost 3 bases and 2 bases, in that order; junction bases with no gene match: 16. Written as DNA, the CDR3 is TGCGCCAGCAGCCATCCAAAAACCGTCGACAGGGCCGCCTACGAGCAGTACTTC. This sequence encodes CASSHPKTVDRAAYEQYF.

The rearrangement links TRBV5-1 to TRBJ2-7; 7 bases map to TRBD2. Germline CDR1 is SGHRS and CDR2 is YFSETQ. This CDR3 has 14 amino acids. The J segment lost 3 bases and the V segment lost 5 bases, leaving 8 bases of the junction unmatched. CDR3 bases: TGCGCCAGCAGAGTCGGGGGGACCATCTACGAGCAGTACTTC. As protein: CASRVGGTIYEQYF. Supplemented by reference TRBV5-1 and TRBJ2-7, the full variable domain reads KAGVTQTPRYLIKTRGQQVTLSCSPISGHRSVSWYQQTPGQGLQFLFEYFSETQRNKGNFPGRFSGRQFSNSRSEMNVSTLELGDSALYLCASRVGGTIYEQYFGPGTRLTVT.

V usage is TRBV27 and J usage is TRBJ2-5; D possibly corresponds to TRBD2 (6 bases). The germline gives CDR1 MNHEY, CDR2 SMNVEV (reference sequence). The CDR3 spans 12 residues. V gave up 5 bases and J gave up 4 bases, with 8 bases separating them. The CDR3 DNA sequence: TGTGCCAGCAGTGCCGGGGGAGAGACCCAGTACTTC. It codes for CASSAGGETQYF.

This chain connects TRBV4-1 to TRBJ2-3, with a possible D match to TRBD2 (6 bases). The V and J ends lost 4 bases and 1 base respectively, with 12 bases between them. Germline CDR1 and CDR2: MGHRA and YSYEKL. The CDR3 consists of 15 residues. The CDR3 DNA is TGCGCCAGCAGCCTTGAGCGGGCCCGCACAGATACGCAGTATTTT. Amino acids: CASSLERARTDTQYF.

The chain uses TRBV5-4 and TRBJ2-7; perhaps TRBD2 as D (6 bases). Between the trimmed V and J ends, which lost 4 bases and 3 bases, there was a span of 17 bases. The CDR3 runs to 15 residues. CDR1 is SGHNT and CDR2 is YYREEE in the germline V gene (reference sequence). The CDR3 nucleotides are TGTGCCAGCAGCCGGGGTGGGGGGATCGACTACGAGCAGTACGTC. It codes for CASSRGGGIDYEQYV.

The chain recombines TRBV19 with TRBJ1-2, with 7 positions matching TRBD1. V dropped 2 bases and J dropped 4; count of bases not matched to a gene: 7. Germline-derived CDR1 and CDR2 are LNHDA and SQIVND (reference sequence). CDR3 size: 15 residues. As DNA, the CDR3 is TGTGCCAGTAGTATAACCAGGGGGGAATCCTATGGCTACACCTTC. This sequence encodes CASSITRGESYGYTF.

This clone was seen a handful of times. The genes are TRBV10-3 and TRBJ1-3; 9 bases line up with TRBD1. J was trimmed by 16 bases and V by 4 bases; bases with no gene match: 5. The CDR3 extends over 11 amino acids. Germline CDR1 reads ENHRY; CDR2 reads SYGVKD. The CDR3 spells CAISVRDRAYF. CDR3 DNA sequence: TGTGCCATCAGTGTCCGGGACAGGGCCTATTTT.

J is TRBJ1-5 and V is TRBV4-1, with D perhaps TRBD1 (5 bases). V dropped 0 bases and J dropped 9 bases, with 9 bases sitting between them. CDR3 length: 13 amino acids. The germline gives CDR1 MGHRA, CDR2 YSYEKL. The DNA of the CDR3 is TGCGCCAGCAGCCAAGAGGGGCAAGGGCCCCAGCATTTT. Residues: CASSQEGQGPQHF.

The chain joins TRBV6-5 to TRBJ1-2, with a tentative D call TRBD1 (6 bases). Trimming left V 8 bases short and J 8 bases short, with 15 bases between. The CDR3 covers 12 residues. Germline V gene sequence: CDR1 MNHEY, CDR2 SVGAGI. The CDR3, as DNA: TGTGCCAGCGGTTCAGGGGTGAGAGGCTACACCTTC. Residues: CASGSGVRGYTF.

This clone was observed a handful of times. The chain links TRBV4-2 to TRBJ1-1; D may be TRBD1 (5 bases). Per the germline V gene, CDR1 is LGHNA and CDR2 is YNFKEQ. The CDR3 extends over 19 amino acids. V was cut by 5 bases and J by 5 bases, with 30 bases left in between. DNA for the CDR3: TGTGCCAGCAGCTTGGGGGAGGGGTCAGGGTATGGTGGTGGGACTGAAGCTTTCTTT. The encoded protein is CASSLGEGSGYGGGTEAFF.

The J gene is TRBJ2-7, the V gene TRBV4-3, with TRBD1 matching over 9 bases. The V and J ends lost 3 bases and 3 bases, in that order; junction bases with no gene match: 9. CDR3 length: 16 residues. Per germline, CDR1 LGHNA and CDR2 YSLEER. CDR3 in amino acids: CASSQDHGTGHYEQYF. The CDR3 region has the DNA TGCGCCAGCAGCCAGGATCACGGGACAGGGCACTACGAGCAGTACTTC.

V and J are TRBV2 and TRBJ1-2, with TRBD1 matching over 8 bases. J lost 7 bases, V lost 7 bases, and 5 bases had no gene match. CDR1 and CDR2 from the germline V gene are SNHLY and FYNNEI. This CDR3 is built from 12 residues. In nucleotides, the CDR3 is TGTGCCAGCACGACAGGGGATGTTGGCTACACCTTC. Its translation is CASTTGDVGYTF.

This clone has a handful of counts. One junction end does not reproduce the germline sequence, and a read error may be involved. The rearrangement uses TRBV7-6 and TRBJ1-4, with TRBD1 identical over 9 bases. CDR1 is SGHVS and CDR2 is FNYEAQ in the germline V gene. CDR3 length: 14 amino acids. In DNA, the CDR3 is TGTGCCAGCAGTACCGGGACAGGGAATGGAAAACTGTTTTTT. Translated: CASSTGTGNGKLFF.

The J gene is TRBJ2-5, the V gene TRBV7-9; 7 bases match TRBD1. The V segment lost 6 bases and the J segment 0 bases; nucleotides outside the gene matches: 4. The CDR3 consists of 14 residues. CDR1 and CDR2 (germline): SEHNR, FQNEAQ (reference sequence). In nucleotides, the CDR3 is TGTGCCAGCAGACGGGACAGAAACCAAGAGACCCAGTACTTC. It specifies CASRRDRNQETQYF.

J is TRBJ2-2 and V is TRBV2, with 16 bases fitting TRBD2. The V gene end was trimmed by 4 bases and the J gene end by 6 bases; junction bases not matched to a gene: 5. CDR1 and CDR2 (germline): SNHLY, FYNNEI. The CDR3 has 17 amino acids. The CDR3 protein is CASSVGTSGRVAGELFF. The DNA of the CDR3 is TGTGCCAGCAGTGTAGGGACTAGCGGGAGGGTTGCCGGGGAGCTGTTTTTT.

The chain links TRBV7-7 to TRBJ2-3; D might be TRBD1 or TRBD2, each matching 6 bases. Between the trimmed V and J ends, which lost 5 bases and 4 bases, there was a span of 10 bases. Germline CDR1 and CDR2: SSHAT and FNYEAQ (reference sequence). CDR3 length equals 13 residues. For the CDR3, the DNA is TGTGCCAGCAGCCTAAGGGGGGCAGATACGCAGTATTTT. Its translation is CASSLRGADTQYF.

The genes are TRBV28 and TRBJ2-2; D is uncertain. V lost 3 bases and J 4 bases, leaving 6 bases between the germline ends. The CDR3 has 13 residues. Germline values: CDR1 MDHEN, CDR2 SYDVKM. The CDR3 region is CASSLATTGELFF. CDR3 DNA: TGTGCCAGCAGTTTGGCGACCACCGGGGAGCTGTTTTTT.

A few counts support this clone. The V and J genes are TRBV5-4 and TRBJ2-1; 11 bases are shared with TRBD2. V shed 3 bases, J shed 7 bases, and the junction held 12 bases outside the gene matches. Germline V gene lookup returns CDR1 SGHNT and CDR2 YYREEE (reference sequence). There are 17 residues in the CDR3. The CDR3 DNA reads TGTGCCAGCAGCTCGGAAGCTAGCGGGAGGAGGGGGAATGAGCAGTTCTTC. Its translation is CASSSEASGRRGNEQFF. The whole variable domain, filled in from reference TRBV5-4 and TRBJ2-1, reads ETGVTQSPTHLIKTRGQQVTLRCSSQSGHNTVSWYQQALGQGPQFIFQYYREEENGRGNFPPRFSGLQFPNYSSELNVNALELDDSALYLCASSSEASGRRGNEQFFGPGTRLTVL.

This clone was detected only a few times. The rearrangement joins TRBV6-5 to TRBJ2-1; 7 positions match TRBD1. The ends lost 8 bases at V and 7 bases at J; junction bases unmatched: 14. The CDR3 consists of 15 residues. The germline V gene has CDR1 MNHEY and CDR2 SVGAGI. CDR3 DNA sequence: TGTGCCAGCCGCCGGGGACAGACCTCTGGGAATGAGCAGTTCTTC. Protein sequence: CASRRGQTSGNEQFF.

V is TRBV28 and J is TRBJ1-2; 7 nucleotides agree with TRBD1. Germline V gene data show CDR1 as MDHEN and CDR2 as SYDVKM. This CDR3 is built from 15 residues. The V and J ends lost 5 bases and 3 bases, in that order; junction bases with no gene match: 9. The CDR3 here is CASSPKDRSYYGYTF. The CDR3 nucleotides read TGTGCCAGCAGTCCTAAGGACAGGTCTTACTATGGCTACACCTTC.

V gene TRBV7-9 combines with J gene TRBJ2-1, with 7 bases lining up with TRBD1. The ends lost 6 bases at V and 12 bases at J; junction bases unmatched: 8. This CDR3 has 12 amino acids. CDR1 and CDR2 (germline): SEHNR, FQNEAQ (reference sequence). As DNA, the CDR3 is TGTGCCAGCAGTATTAGCCGGGACAGGCAGTTCTTC. Translation gives CASSISRDRQFF.